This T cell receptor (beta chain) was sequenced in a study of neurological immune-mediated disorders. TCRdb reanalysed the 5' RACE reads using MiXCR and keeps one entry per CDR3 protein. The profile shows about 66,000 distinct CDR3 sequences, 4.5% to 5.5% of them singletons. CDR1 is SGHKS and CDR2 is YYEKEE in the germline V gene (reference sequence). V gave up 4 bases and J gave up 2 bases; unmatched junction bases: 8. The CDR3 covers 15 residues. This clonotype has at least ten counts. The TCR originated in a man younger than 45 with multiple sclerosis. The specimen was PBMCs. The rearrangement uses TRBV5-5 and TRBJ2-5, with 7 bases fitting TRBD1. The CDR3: CASSPRDRRQETQYF. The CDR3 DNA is TGTGCCAGCAGCCCTCGGGACAGAAGGCAAGAGACCCAGTACTTC.